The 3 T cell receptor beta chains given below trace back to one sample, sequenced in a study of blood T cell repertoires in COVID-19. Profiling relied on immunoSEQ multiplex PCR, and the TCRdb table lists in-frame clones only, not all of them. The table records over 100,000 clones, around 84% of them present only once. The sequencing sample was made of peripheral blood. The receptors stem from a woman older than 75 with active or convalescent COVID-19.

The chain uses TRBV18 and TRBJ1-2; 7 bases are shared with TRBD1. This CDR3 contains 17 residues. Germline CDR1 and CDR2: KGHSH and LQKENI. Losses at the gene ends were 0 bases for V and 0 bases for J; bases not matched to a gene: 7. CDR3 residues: CASSPPGQKQANYGYTF. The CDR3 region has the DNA TGTGCCAGCTCACCACCGGGACAGAAACAAGCTAACTATGGCTACACCTTC. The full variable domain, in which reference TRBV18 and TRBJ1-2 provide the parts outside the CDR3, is NAGVMQNPRHLVRRRGQEARLRCSPMKGHSHVYWYRQLPEEGLKFMVYLQKENIIDESGMPKERFSAEFPKEGPSILRIQQVVRGDSAAYFCASSPPGQKQANYGYTFGSGTRLTVV.

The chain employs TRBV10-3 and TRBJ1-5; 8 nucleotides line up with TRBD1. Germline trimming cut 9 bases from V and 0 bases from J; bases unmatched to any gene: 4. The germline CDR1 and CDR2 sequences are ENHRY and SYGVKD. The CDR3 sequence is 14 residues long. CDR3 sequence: CAIQGGDSNQPQHF. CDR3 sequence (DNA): TGTGCCATACAGGGGGGGGATAGCAATCAGCCCCAGCATTTT.

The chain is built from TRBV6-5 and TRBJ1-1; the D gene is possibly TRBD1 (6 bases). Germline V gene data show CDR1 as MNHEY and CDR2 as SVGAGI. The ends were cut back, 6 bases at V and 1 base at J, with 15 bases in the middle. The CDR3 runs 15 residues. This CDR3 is CASRPRGARNTEAFF. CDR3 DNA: TGTGCCAGCAGACCCCGGGGGGCAAGGAACACTGAAGCTTTCTTT.